This T cell receptor beta chain was profiled in a study of cytomegalovirus exposure and HLA in healthy donors. Study-level information: The roughly 130 validation repertoires used the same platform as the approximately 670 first-cohort repertoires (as reported by a later analysis).

Trimming removed 2 bases at V and 3 bases at J, with 9 bases between. Germline assignment: CDR1 SGHDT and CDR2 YYEEEE. The CDR3 spans 13 residues. On this clone itself: Its target is not known.

Study-wide results and limits: Researchers catalogued some 160 TCR beta chains as cytomegalovirus-associated. Among TCR sequences, most were rare, though some public TCRs appeared in many donors.

The donors were members of the validation cohort comprising over 90 subjects, separate from the approximately 630-subject first cohort. Using immunoSEQ multiplex PCR, the repertoire was profiled, and TCRdb retains in-frame clones only, with some absent. The sample lists roughly 130,000 clones, around nine tenths occurring once. This TCR was sampled from a man aged 25-40 years in good health and CMV-seronegative. Sequencing was carried out using PBMCs. The V and J genes are TRBV5-6 and TRBJ2-7, with D tentatively TRBD1 (6 bases). The CDR3 spells CASSFRGNYEQYF. The CDR3 nucleotides are TGTGCCAGCAGCTTCAGGGGTAACTACGAGCAGTACTTC.